Listed below are T cell receptor beta chains from one sample, sequenced in a study of blood T cell repertoires in COVID-19. TCRdb keeps only in-frame clones here, not all; method: immunoSEQ multiplex PCR. The sample comprises 250,000 or so clones, 80% to 90% of which are singletons, and over 3.5% rests with the top ten. Input material: peripheral blood. The receptors here all came from a woman aged 70-85 years with acute or convalescent COVID-19. Each CDR3 is given with its conserved first and last residue. D genes are given only for firm matches. Rows may omit the clone size; those that give it use once, few, many or a size class.

d_call	v_call	j_call	clone_size	cdr3_nt	cdr3_aa
TRBD1	TRBV2	TRBJ1-5	few	TGTGCCAGCAGTTCCCAGACAGGGGTTAGCAATCAGCCCCAGCATTTT	CASSSQTGVSNQPQHF
TRBD2	TRBV5-1	TRBJ2-3	-	TGCGCCAGCAGCTTGGAGCCGGGGGGAGGATCAGATACGCAGTATTTT	CASSLEPGGGSDTQYF
-	TRBV6-5	TRBJ1-2	-	TGTGCCAGCAGTTACTCCAACTTCGAAGATAACTATGGCTACACCTTC	CASSYSNFEDNYGYTF
-	TRBV29-1	TRBJ2-3	-	TGCAGCGTTGCTCAGATGGGAGCCACAGATACGCAGTATTTT	CSVAQMGATDTQYF
TRBD1	TRBV7-6	TRBJ1-2	-	TGTGCCAGCAGCTTAGCGGGACAGAATTATGGCTACACCTTC	CASSLAGQNYGYTF
TRBD1	TRBV6-2/TRBV6-3	TRBJ2-5	-	TGTGCCAGCAGTTCAGACAGGGTATCGGAGACCCAGTACTTC	CASSSDRVSETQYF
-	TRBV3-1/TRBV3-2	TRBJ1-6	-	TGTGCCAGCAGCCCCACAGAAGTAACAGGGCCAGGGTCACCCCTCCACTTT	CASSPTEVTGPGSPLHF
TRBD1	TRBV7-2	TRBJ1-1	-	TGTGCCAGCAGTTTTTCATCCGGGACAGGGACTGAAGCTTTCTTT	CASSFSSGTGTEAFF
-	TRBV4-3	TRBJ1-1	-	TGCGCCAGCAGCCAAGGGGGAGGGGAGAACACTGAAGCTTTCTTT	CASSQGGGENTEAFF
TRBD1	TRBV19	TRBJ1-5	-	TGTGCCAGTAGTTTCGCAGGGGGCGCAGGCAATCAGCCCCAGCATTTT	CASSFAGGAGNQPQHF
-	TRBV19	TRBJ2-1	-	TGTGCCAGTAGTATCCAGGCACCCCCAATCAATGAGCAGTTCTTC	CASSIQAPPINEQFF
TRBD2	TRBV7-9	TRBJ2-7	-	TGTGCCAGCAGCCCTCGGACTAGCGGGAGGGAGCAGTACTTC	CASSPRTSGREQYF
-	TRBV28	TRBJ1-1	-	TGTGCCAGCAGCCCGGGGTTAAGGAACACTGAAGCTTTCTTT	CASSPGLRNTEAFF
-	TRBV14	TRBJ2-7	-	TGTGCCAGCAGCCAAGATAGGGGGGGAGGGATTAAAAACGAGCAGTACTTC	CASSQDRGGGIKNEQYF
TRBD2	TRBV18	TRBJ2-3	-	TGTGCCAGCTCACCACGACTAGCGGGGAGCACAGATACGCAGTATTTT	CASSPRLAGSTDTQYF
TRBD2	TRBV4-3	TRBJ2-2	-	TGCGCCAGCAGCCCCCGAACTGGGGCGGGGGTCTTGACCGGGGAGCTGTTTTTT	CASSPRTGAGVLTGELFF
-	TRBV7-2	TRBJ1-5	-	TGTGCCAGCAGCTTCCCTATGACAGGCATTAGCAATCAGCCCCAGCATTTT	CASSFPMTGISNQPQHF
-	TRBV9	TRBJ2-2	-	TGTGCCAGCAGCGTACGTCCGGTAACCGGGGAGCTGTTTTTT	CASSVRPVTGELFF
TRBD1	TRBV3-1/TRBV3-2	TRBJ1-1	-	TGTGCCAGCAGCCTAAGATCGATGACAGGGGGCTATGAAGCTTTCTTT	CASSLRSMTGGYEAFF
TRBD1	TRBV19	TRBJ1-5	-	TGTGCCACCAGACAGGGTAATCAGCCCCAGCATTTT	CATRQGNQPQHF